This passage covers 20 T cell receptor beta chains from one sample sequenced in a study of CD8 T cells in ankylosing spondylitis. Their antigen targets remain unknown. Study-level findings and limits: The study identified a TCR beta motif of several highly homologous variants that appeared characteristic of ankylosing spondylitis blood.

TCRdb passed the 5' RACE reads through MiXCR, listing each CDR3 protein once. The profile shows about 220,000 distinct CDR3 sequences, about 7% of them singletons. Sequenced material: blood, either unsorted or a sorted T cell fraction (not recorded which). Receptors were obtained from a male donor with ankylosing spondylitis.

This clonotype was counted many times. CDR3 sequence (DNA): TGTGCCAGCAGCGTCTGGGACAGGAACACTGAAGCTTTCTTT. Translated, it gives CASSVWDRNTEAFF. The V gene is TRBV9, the J gene TRBJ1-1; TRBD1 aligns across 7 bases. V was pared by 2 bases and J by 1 base, with 2 bases of the junction left unmatched. This CDR3 is 14 amino acids long. Germline V gives CDR1 SGDLS, CDR2 YYNGEE.

This clonotype was observed many times. This rearrangement joins TRBV2 to TRBJ1-1; D possibly corresponds to TRBD1 (5 bases). Germline V gene lookup returns CDR1 SNHLY and CDR2 FYNNEI. This CDR3 contains 15 residues. Trimming shortened V by 3 bases and J by 0 bases, and 11 bases separated the two germline ends. CDR3 coding DNA: TGTGCCAGCAGTGATAGTAAGGGGATGAACACTGAAGCTTTCTTT. It is translated as CASSDSKGMNTEAFF.

This clonotype was counted many times. The chain is built from TRBV6-1 and TRBJ2-7, with a possible D match to TRBD1 (7 bases). V dropped 1 base and J dropped 2 bases, with 12 bases sitting between them. The CDR3 is made up of 15 amino acids. CDR1 MNHNS and CDR2 SASEGT come from the germline V gene. CDR3 in amino acids: CASSEVEGAAYEQYF. The CDR3 DNA follows: TGTGCCAGCAGTGAAGTGGAGGGGGCGGCCTACGAGCAGTACTTC.

This clonotype was seen more than once but under ten times. The CDR3 here is CASSLPGYTF. The CDR3 DNA reads as TGTGCCAGCAGCCTCCCTGGCTACACCTTC. This chain connects TRBV6-2 or TRBV6-3 to TRBJ1-2; D call uncertain. The CDR3 contains 10 residues. V was shortened by 6 bases and J by 7 bases, with 6 bases between the two germline ends. Germline V gene data show CDR1 as MNHEY and CDR2 as SVGEGT.

In this sample, this clonotype turned up a few times. This chain uses TRBV13 with TRBJ2-1, with 8 bases lining up with TRBD2. Germline assignment: CDR1 PRHDT and CDR2 FYEKMQ (reference sequence). The trim removed 5 bases at V and 6 bases at J, leaving 3 bases unmatched. The CDR3 covers 13 residues. Here the CDR3 DNA reads TGTGCCAGCAGCCGCGGGACTAGCAATGAGCAGTTCTTC. Translation: CASSRGTSNEQFF.

V gene TRBV12-3 or TRBV12-4 combines with J gene TRBJ2-7; TRBD2 matches at 11 bases. V gave up 4 bases and J gave up 1 base; unmatched junction bases: 12. The CDR3 is 18 residues long. The CDR3, as DNA: TGTGCCAGCAGTTGGTACAGTAAGGGACTAGCGGCTTCCTACGAGCAGTACTTC. Its translation: CASSWYSKGLAASYEQYF.

This sequence joins TRBV6-6 and TRBJ2-7; D is unclear. Trimming removed 2 bases from V and 2 bases from J, with 7 bases in between. Germline lookup yields CDR1 MNHNY and CDR2 SVGAGI (reference sequence). This CDR3 contains 13 residues. CDR3 coding DNA: TGTGCCAGCAGTTACACACGGACCTACGAGCAGTACTTC. This translates into CASSYTRTYEQYF.

The chain recombines TRBV12-3 or TRBV12-4 with TRBJ2-1, with 12 bases identical to TRBD2. Trimming took 4 bases from V and 11 from J; bases not matched to a gene: 3. There are 13 residues in the CDR3. The chain's CDR3 is CASSSTSGGKQFF. The CDR3 DNA follows: TGTGCCAGCAGTTCTACTAGCGGGGGGAAGCAGTTCTTC.

This clonotype was counted many times. The rearrangement links TRBV7-9 to TRBJ2-5, with 7 bases identical to TRBD1. Trimming at V came to 2 bases and at J to 4 bases, leaving 10 bases not matched to a gene. Germline lookup yields CDR1 SEHNR and CDR2 FQNEAQ (reference sequence). The CDR3 extends over 16 amino acids. This CDR3 reads CASSLKAGGEGETQYF. The CDR3 coding sequence is TGTGCCAGCAGCTTAAAGGCAGGGGGAGAGGGAGAGACCCAGTACTTC.

This clonotype appeared many times. The chain carries TRBV5-1 and TRBJ2-5, with TRBD2 matching over 10 bases. After removal of 2 bases from V and 3 bases from J, the junction contained 19 bases not matched to a gene. Germline CDR1 is SGHRS and CDR2 is YFSETQ. The CDR3 sequence is 20 residues long. The CDR3 loop is CASSLLRTSGENMNEETQYF. CDR3 nucleotide sequence: TGCGCCAGCAGCTTACTAAGGACTAGCGGAGAAAACATGAACGAAGAGACCCAGTACTTC.

The sample holds many counts of this clonotype. V gene TRBV29-1 combines with J gene TRBJ2-2; D may match TRBD1 or TRBD2 (5 bases each). The CDR3 runs to 14 residues. Germline values: CDR1 SQVTM, CDR2 ANQGSEA. Trimming removed 6 bases from V and 2 bases from J, with 13 bases in between. The CDR3 reads CSVPTGRNTGELFF. CDR3 bases: TGCAGCGTACCGACGGGGCGAAACACCGGGGAGCTGTTTTTT.

At least ten counts were recorded for this clonotype. The chain is built from TRBV12-3 or TRBV12-4 and TRBJ1-1, with D possibly TRBD1 on 5 matching bases. V was shortened by 3 bases and J by 1 base, with 9 bases between the two germline ends. The CDR3 sequence is 14 residues long. DNA for the CDR3: TGTGCCAGCAGTTTTGCAGGGAAGAACACTGAAGCTTTCTTT. Translating gives CASSFAGKNTEAFF.

The table lists this clonotype with many counts. This rearrangement joins TRBV12-3 or TRBV12-4 to TRBJ2-2; D gene uncertain. The length of the CDR3 is 15 residues. Trimming shortened V by 4 bases and J by 1 base, and 10 bases separated the two germline ends. The CDR3 here is CASSSTWGNTGELFF. CDR3 nucleotides: TGTGCCAGCAGTTCCACTTGGGGGAACACCGGGGAGCTGTTTTTT.

This rearrangement joins TRBV20-1 to TRBJ2-1; no firm D call. This CDR3 has 15 residues. Looked up from germline, CDR1 is DFQATT and CDR2 is SNEGSKA (reference sequence). V was trimmed by 5 bases and J by 4 bases, leaving 18 bases between them. CDR3 sequence (DNA): TGCAGTGCTTCGCAAGGCTTACGTAAATACAATGAGCAGTTCTTC. It translates to CSASQGLRKYNEQFF.

This clonotype has a handful of counts. CDR3 sequence reads: CASSPREVVFTEAFF. The CDR3 bases are TGTGCCAGCAGCCCTCGAGAGGTGGTGTTCACTGAAGCTTTCTTT. This rearrangement joins TRBV3-1 to TRBJ1-1; D not resolved. CDR1 and CDR2 from the germline V gene are LGHDT and YNNKEL (reference sequence). The CDR3 runs to 15 residues. The V end was cut by 4 bases, the J end by 4 bases, with 16 bases between.

This clonotype has ten or more counts. The chain recombines TRBV9 with TRBJ2-7; 8 nucleotides agree with TRBD1. Germline V gene data show CDR1 as SGDLS and CDR2 as YYNGEE. V was pared by 3 bases and J by 4 bases, with 0 bases of the junction left unmatched. The CDR3 is 12 residues long. CDR3 DNA sequence: TGTGCCAGCAGCGGACAGGGGTACGAGCAGTACTTC. It encodes CASSGQGYEQYF.

This clonotype was seen only a few times. The V and J genes are TRBV6-2 or TRBV6-3 and TRBJ2-7, with 11 bases aligning to TRBD2. CDR3 size: 16 residues. Germline V lookup: CDR1 MNHEY, CDR2 SVGEGT. V gave up 0 bases and J gave up 2 bases; unmatched junction bases: 3. The CDR3 DNA follows: TGTGCCAGCAGTTACTCATTGACTAGCGGGACCTACGAGCAGTACTTC. It codes for CASSYSLTSGTYEQYF.

The rearrangement joins TRBV6-2 or TRBV6-3 to TRBJ2-7; D ambiguous. CDR3 length: 14 amino acids. Trimming took 2 bases from V and 5 from J, leaving 13 bases between them. Per the germline V gene, CDR1 is MNHEY and CDR2 is SVGEGT. The CDR3, as DNA: TGTGCCAGCAGTTACATCCGGGTGAGCGACGAGCAGTACTTC. It specifies CASSYIRVSDEQYF.

This clonotype was recorded many times. This sequence joins TRBV5-1 and TRBJ2-3, with TRBD2 matching 9 bases. This CDR3 comprises 16 residues. Germline V CDR1 and CDR2: SGHRS, YFSETQ. The V gene end was trimmed by 4 bases and the J gene end by 0 bases; junction bases not matched to a gene: 6. The CDR3 DNA reads as TGCGCCAGCAGCAAAAAAGCGGGAGGCAGCACAGATACGCAGTATTTT. Protein product: CASSKKAGGSTDTQYF. Variable domain in full (rest from reference TRBV5-1 and TRBJ2-3): KAGVTQTPRYLIKTRGQQVTLSCSPISGHRSVSWYQQTPGQGLQFLFEYFSETQRNKGNFPGRFSGRQFSNSRSEMNVSTLELGDSALYLCASSKKAGGSTDTQYFGPGTRLTVL.

This clonotype was seen more than once but under ten times. The rearrangement joins TRBV6-1 to TRBJ2-3; TRBD1 matches at 7 bases. This CDR3 has 13 residues. Looked up from germline, CDR1 is MNHNS and CDR2 is SASEGT. The V and J ends lost 8 bases and 4 bases, in that order; junction bases with no gene match: 6. The CDR3 is CASGLTGPDTQYF. The CDR3 region has the DNA TGTGCCAGCGGTCTGACAGGGCCAGATACGCAGTATTTT.